The clone carrying this TCR beta chain has a handful of counts. Using immunoSEQ multiplex PCR, the repertoire was profiled, and TCRdb retains in-frame clones only, with some absent. The sample has under 95,000 clones, over 75% seen once; the top ten hold 8.5% to 10%. CDR1 is SGHTA, CDR2 FQGNSA, per germline. V shed 4 bases and J shed 4 bases, with 16 bases lying between them. This CDR3 contains 15 residues. This record comes from a study of blood T cell repertoires in COVID-19. As for the study in general: Spain, Italy and the United States supplied samples that represented acute and convalescent COVID-19. T cells, B-cell-depleted T cells, or PBMCs provided the cDNA or gDNA that served as material.

The specimen was peripheral blood. This TCR came from a man aged 45-60 years with COVID-19, enrolled during active disease. V is TRBV7-2 and J is TRBJ1-2; D remains unclear. The CDR3 loop is CASSSTAAIAYGYTF. Written as DNA, the CDR3 is TGTGCCAGCAGCTCCACCGCGGCGATTGCCTATGGCTACACCTTC. Full variable domain (remainder filled in from reference TRBV7-2 and TRBJ1-2): GAGVSQSPSNKVTEKGKDVELRCDPISGHTALYWYRQSLGQGLEFLIYFQGNSAPDKSGLPSDRFSAERTGGSVSTLTIQRTQQEDSAVYLCASSSTAAIAYGYTFGSGTRLTVV.